This T cell receptor beta chain was obtained from a study of metastatic and nonmetastatic thyroid tumors. Study-level information: Samples came from malignant and benign thyroid patients, and repertoires were compared across blood and tumor or nodule tissue.

Study outcomes and limitations: Malignant tumors reportedly showed significantly higher TCR beta diversity than benign nodules in both blood and tumor.

Concerning this clone: The antigen is not known.

Each patient went into thyroid surgery without having received any treatment. TCRdb reassembled clones from the PCR reads with MiXCR. The top ten hold approximately 16% of the sample, which has about 11,000 clones, roughly 30% seen once. The CDR3 is made up of 14 amino acids. V shed 5 bases, J shed 1 base, and the junction held 4 bases outside the gene matches. Per the germline V gene, CDR1 is SGHVT and CDR2 is SQSDAQ. The clonotype comes from a female donor with papillary thyroid cancer or a benign thyroid nodule (not recorded which). Some clones in this sample may be carry-over from other donors' samples. Material: tumor tissue. This chain uses TRBV7-4 with TRBJ2-7; 8 positions agree with TRBD1. CDR3 sequence: CASSRDRISYEQYF. In DNA form, the CDR3 reads TGTGCCAGCAGCCGGGACAGGATTTCCTACGAGCAGTACTTC.